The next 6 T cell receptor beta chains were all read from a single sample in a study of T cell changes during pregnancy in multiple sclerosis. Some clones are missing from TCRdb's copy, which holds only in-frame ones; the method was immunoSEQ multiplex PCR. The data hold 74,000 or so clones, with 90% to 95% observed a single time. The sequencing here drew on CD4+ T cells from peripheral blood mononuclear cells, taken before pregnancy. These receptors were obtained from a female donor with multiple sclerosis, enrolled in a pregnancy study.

CDR3 sequence (DNA): TGTGCCAGCAGCCTGGACTACTCCGGGGAGCTGTTTTTT. This translates into CASSLDYSGELFF. This rearrangement joins TRBV7-8 to TRBJ2-2; D may be TRBD2 (6 bases). Trimming left V 5 bases short and J 6 bases short, with 10 bases between. This CDR3 is 13 amino acids long. Germline V gene data show CDR1 as SGHVS and CDR2 as FQNEAQ.

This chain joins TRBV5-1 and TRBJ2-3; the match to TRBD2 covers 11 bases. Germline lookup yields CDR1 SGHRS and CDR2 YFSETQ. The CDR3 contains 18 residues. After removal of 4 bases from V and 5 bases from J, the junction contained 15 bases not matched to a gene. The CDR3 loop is CASSAGLKLAGVGDTQYF. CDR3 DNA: TGCGCCAGCAGCGCGGGTCTCAAACTAGCGGGAGTTGGAGATACGCAGTATTTT.

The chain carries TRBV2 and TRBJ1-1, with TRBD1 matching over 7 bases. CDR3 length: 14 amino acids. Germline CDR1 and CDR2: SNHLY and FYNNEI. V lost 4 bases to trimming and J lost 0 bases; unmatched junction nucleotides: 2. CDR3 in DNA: TGTGCCAGCAGTGCGACAGGGATGAACACTGAAGCTTTCTTT. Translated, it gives CASSATGMNTEAFF.

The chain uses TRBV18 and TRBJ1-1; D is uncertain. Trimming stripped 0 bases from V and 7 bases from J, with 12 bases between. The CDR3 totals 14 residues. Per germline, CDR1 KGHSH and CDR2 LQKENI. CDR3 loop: CASSPPTREGEAFF. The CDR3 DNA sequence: TGTGCCAGCTCACCACCGACAAGGGAGGGTGAAGCTTTCTTT.

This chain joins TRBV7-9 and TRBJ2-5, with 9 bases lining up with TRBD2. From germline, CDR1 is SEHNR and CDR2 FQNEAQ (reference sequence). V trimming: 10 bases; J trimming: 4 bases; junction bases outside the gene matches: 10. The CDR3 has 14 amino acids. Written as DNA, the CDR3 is TGTGCCATCACCGGGACTAGCAATGGAGAGACCCAGTACTTC. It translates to CAITGTSNGETQYF. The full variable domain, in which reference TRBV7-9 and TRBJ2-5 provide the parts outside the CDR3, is DTGVSQNPRHKITKRGQNVTFRCDPISEHNRLYWYRQTLGQGPEFLTYFQNEAQLEKSRLLSDRFSAERPKGSFSTLEIQRTEQGDSAMYLCAITGTSNGETQYFGPGTRLLVL.

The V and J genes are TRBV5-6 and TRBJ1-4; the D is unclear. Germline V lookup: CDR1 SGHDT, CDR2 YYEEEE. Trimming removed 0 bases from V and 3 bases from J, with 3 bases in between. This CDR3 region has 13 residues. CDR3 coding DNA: TGTGCCAGCAGCTTGGGAGCTAATGAAAAACTGTTTTTT. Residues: CASSLGANEKLFF.